Listed here are 16 T cell receptor beta chains from one sample, sequenced in a study of monozygotic twins with inflammatory bowel disease. TCRdb processed the 5' RACE reads again and assigns one entry to each CDR3 protein, with no DNA. This sample's clone table lists some 400,000 distinct CDR3 sequences. Sequencing was done on a sample of blood. The receptors derive from a human donor with ulcerative colitis or Crohn's disease, or a healthy co-twin of an affected twin (not recorded which).

The chain joins TRBV20-1 to TRBJ2-2; TCRdb returns TRBD1, unconfirmable since there is no DNA. CDR1 is DFQATT, CDR2 SNEGSKA, per germline (reference sequence). The CDR3 totals 12 residues. CDR3 amino acids: CSRQGATGELFF.

This chain uses TRBV6-2 or TRBV6-3 with TRBJ2-1; TCRdb returns TRBD2, unconfirmable since there is no DNA. CDR1 and CDR2 from the germline V gene are MNHEY and SVGEGT. This CDR3 has 15 residues. CDR3 protein: CASSSTSGIYNEQFF.

The rearrangement joins TRBV3-1 to TRBJ2-3; as DNA is missing, the TRBD2 call by TCRdb cannot be tested. Germline CDR1 LGHDT, CDR2 YNNKEL (reference sequence). The CDR3 sequence is 14 residues long. This CDR3 reads CASSPTSGPGTQYF.

The rearrangement joins TRBV20-1 to TRBJ1-1. Germline V CDR1 and CDR2: DFQATT, SNEGSKA (reference sequence). This CDR3 has 14 amino acids. This CDR3 reads CSASLPEISPEAFF.

The chain carries TRBV2 and TRBJ2-7; the D gene TCRdb calls, TRBD2, cannot be checked with no DNA. CDR1 is SNHLY, CDR2 FYNNEI, per germline. CDR3 length: 15 amino acids. This CDR3 is CASSEARLEAYEQYF.

The chain links TRBV7-9 to TRBJ2-1; TCRdb selects TRBD1, and the lack of DNA leaves this call unchecked. The germline gives CDR1 SEHNR, CDR2 FQNEAQ (reference sequence). CDR3 length: 16 amino acids. Here the CDR3 reads CASSLVVRGLDNEQFF.

The CDR3: CASSSRHRGLEQFF. The rearrangement joins TRBV27 to TRBJ2-1; TCRdb picks TRBD1, but there is no DNA to check that call. This CDR3 spans 14 amino acids. CDR1 is MNHEY, CDR2 SMNVEV, per germline (reference sequence).

The chain employs TRBV12-3 or TRBV12-4 and TRBJ1-1. The CDR3 runs to 13 residues. The CDR3 protein is CASRDFGVTEAFF.

The chain employs TRBV19 and TRBJ2-1; there is no DNA to check the TCRdb D call of TRBD1. CDR3 length: 14 amino acids. Germline CDR1 LNHDA, CDR2 SQIVND (reference sequence). CDR3 protein: CASGPLGGYGEQFF.

This chain connects TRBV12-3 or TRBV12-4 to TRBJ2-4. This CDR3 is 15 amino acids long. CDR3 sequence reads: CASSFDGRAKNMQYF.

This rearrangement joins TRBV5-1 to TRBJ2-7. CDR3 length: 14 residues. CDR1 is SGHRS and CDR2 is YFSETQ in the germline V gene. The CDR3 is CASSKAGDGYEQYF.

The chain combines TRBV29-1 with TRBJ1-2. The CDR3 is 12 residues long. CDR1 SQVTM and CDR2 ANQGSEA come from the germline V gene. The CDR3 is CSVEAERYGYTF.

The chain couples TRBV6-2 or TRBV6-3 to TRBJ1-5; TCRdb indicates TRBD1, and absent DNA this call remains unverified. The CDR3 is made up of 15 amino acids. The germline gives CDR1 MNHEY, CDR2 SVGEGT. CDR3 region: CASVSHRGKGMPQHF.

The rearrangement joins TRBV6-2 or TRBV6-3 to TRBJ2-7. The CDR3 is made up of 16 amino acids. From germline, CDR1 is MNHEY and CDR2 SVGEGT. The CDR3 is CASSYSSAPISYEQYF.

The V gene is TRBV5-1, the J gene TRBJ2-2. Germline CDR1 SGHRS, CDR2 YFSETQ. The CDR3 has 14 amino acids. CDR3: CASSLDLLPGELFF.

This chain connects TRBV4-1 to TRBJ2-2; TCRdb indicates TRBD1, and absent DNA this call remains unverified. The CDR3 sequence is 16 residues long. Germline V lookup: CDR1 MGHRA, CDR2 YSYEKL. The CDR3: CASSASGSSNTGELFF.